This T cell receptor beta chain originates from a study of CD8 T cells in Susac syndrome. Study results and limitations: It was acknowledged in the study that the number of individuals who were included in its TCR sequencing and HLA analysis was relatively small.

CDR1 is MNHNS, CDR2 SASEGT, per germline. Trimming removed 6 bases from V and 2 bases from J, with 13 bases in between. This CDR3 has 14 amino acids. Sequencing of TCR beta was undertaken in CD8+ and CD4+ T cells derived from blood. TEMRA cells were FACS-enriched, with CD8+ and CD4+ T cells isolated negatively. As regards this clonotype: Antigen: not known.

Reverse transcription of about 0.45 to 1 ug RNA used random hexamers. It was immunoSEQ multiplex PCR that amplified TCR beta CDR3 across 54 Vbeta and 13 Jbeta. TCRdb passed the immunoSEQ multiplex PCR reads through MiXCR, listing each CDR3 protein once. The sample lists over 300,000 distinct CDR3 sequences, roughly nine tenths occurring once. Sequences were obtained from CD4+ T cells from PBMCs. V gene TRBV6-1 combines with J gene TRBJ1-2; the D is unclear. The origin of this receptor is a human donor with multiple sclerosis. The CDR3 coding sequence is TGTGCCAGCAGGGAAAGCAGGAAAAACTATGGCTACACCTTC. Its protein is CASRESRKNYGYTF.